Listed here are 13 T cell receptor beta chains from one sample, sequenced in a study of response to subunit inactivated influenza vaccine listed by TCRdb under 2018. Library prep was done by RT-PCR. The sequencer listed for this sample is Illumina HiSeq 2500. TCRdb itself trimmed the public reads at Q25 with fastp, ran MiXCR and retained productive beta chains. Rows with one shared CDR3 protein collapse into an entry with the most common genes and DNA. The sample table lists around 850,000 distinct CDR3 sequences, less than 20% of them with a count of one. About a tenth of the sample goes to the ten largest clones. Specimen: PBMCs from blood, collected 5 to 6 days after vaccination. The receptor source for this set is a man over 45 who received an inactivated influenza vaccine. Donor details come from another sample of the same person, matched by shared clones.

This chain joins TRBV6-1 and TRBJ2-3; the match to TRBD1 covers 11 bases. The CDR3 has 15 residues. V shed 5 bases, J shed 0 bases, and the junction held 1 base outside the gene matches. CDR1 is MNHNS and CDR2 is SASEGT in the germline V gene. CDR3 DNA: TGTGCCAGCAGTCGGGACAGGGGGAGCACAGATACGCAGTATTTT. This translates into CASSRDRGSTDTQYF.

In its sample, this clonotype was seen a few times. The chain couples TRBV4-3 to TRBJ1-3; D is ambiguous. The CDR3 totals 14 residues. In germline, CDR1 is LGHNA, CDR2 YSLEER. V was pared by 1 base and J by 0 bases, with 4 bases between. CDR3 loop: CASSQVSSGNTIYF. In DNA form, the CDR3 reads TGCGCCAGCAGCCAAGTGAGCTCTGGAAACACCATATATTTT.

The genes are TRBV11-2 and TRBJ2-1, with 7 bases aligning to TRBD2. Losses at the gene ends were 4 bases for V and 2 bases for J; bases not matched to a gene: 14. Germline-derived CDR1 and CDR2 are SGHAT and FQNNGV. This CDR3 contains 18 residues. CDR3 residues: CASSSGRSSGGPYNEQFF. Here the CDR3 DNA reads TGTGCCAGCAGCTCCGGACGTTCTAGCGGTGGTCCCTACAATGAGCAGTTCTTC.

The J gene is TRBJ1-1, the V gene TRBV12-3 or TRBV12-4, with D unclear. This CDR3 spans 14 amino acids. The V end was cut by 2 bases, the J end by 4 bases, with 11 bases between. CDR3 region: CASSLKAVSTEAFF. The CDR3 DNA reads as TGTGCCAGCAGTTTAAAAGCAGTTTCCACTGAAGCTTTCTTT.

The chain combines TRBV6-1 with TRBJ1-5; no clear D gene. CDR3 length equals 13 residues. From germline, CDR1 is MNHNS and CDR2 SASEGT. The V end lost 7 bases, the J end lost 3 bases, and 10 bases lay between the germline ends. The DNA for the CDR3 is TGTGCCAGCAAGGGAGTAAACAATCAGCCCCAGCATTTT. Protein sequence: CASKGVNNQPQHF.

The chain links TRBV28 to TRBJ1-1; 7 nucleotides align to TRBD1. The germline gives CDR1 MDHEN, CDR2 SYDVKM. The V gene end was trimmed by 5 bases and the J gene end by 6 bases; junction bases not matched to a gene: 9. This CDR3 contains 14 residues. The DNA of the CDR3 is TGTGCCAGCAGTACAGGGGCCCCCTCCGCTGAAGCTTTCTTT. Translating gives CASSTGAPSAEAFF.

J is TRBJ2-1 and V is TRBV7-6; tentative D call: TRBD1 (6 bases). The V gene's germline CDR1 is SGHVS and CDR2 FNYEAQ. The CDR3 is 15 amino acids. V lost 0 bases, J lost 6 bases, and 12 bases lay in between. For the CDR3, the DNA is TGTGCCAGCAGCTTAGCTCCGACAGGTGGCAATGAGCAGTTCTTC. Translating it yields CASSLAPTGGNEQFF.

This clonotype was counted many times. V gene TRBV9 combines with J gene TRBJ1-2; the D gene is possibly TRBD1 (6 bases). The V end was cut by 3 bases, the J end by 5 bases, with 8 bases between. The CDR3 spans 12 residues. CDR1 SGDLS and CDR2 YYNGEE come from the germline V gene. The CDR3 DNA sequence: TGTGCCAGCAGCGAGGGGGGATATGGCTACACCTTC. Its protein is CASSEGGYGYTF.

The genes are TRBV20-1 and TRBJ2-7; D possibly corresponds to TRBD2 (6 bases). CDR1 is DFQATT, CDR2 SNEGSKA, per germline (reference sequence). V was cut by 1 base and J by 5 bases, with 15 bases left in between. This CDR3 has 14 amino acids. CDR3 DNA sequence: TGCAGTGCTAGAGTCGGGAGTAGGGGTAACGAGCAGTACTTC. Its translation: CSARVGSRGNEQYF.

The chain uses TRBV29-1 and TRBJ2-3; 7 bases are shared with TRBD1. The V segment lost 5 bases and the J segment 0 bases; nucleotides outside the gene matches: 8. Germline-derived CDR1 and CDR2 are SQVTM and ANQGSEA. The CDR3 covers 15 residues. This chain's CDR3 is CSVLGQLASTDTQYF. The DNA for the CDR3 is TGCAGCGTTCTGGGACAGCTCGCTAGCACAGATACGCAGTATTTT.

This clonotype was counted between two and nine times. The CDR3 coding sequence is TGTGCCAGCAGCGCAGGGGTAGCGGGCTTTGAGCAGTTCTTC. Amino acids: CASSAGVAGFEQFF. This chain connects TRBV5-4 to TRBJ2-1; TRBD2 is a possible D gene (7 bases). The CDR3 is made up of 14 amino acids. Trimming cost V 4 bases and J 9 bases, with 17 bases left between them. Germline V gives CDR1 SGHNT, CDR2 YYREEE (reference sequence).

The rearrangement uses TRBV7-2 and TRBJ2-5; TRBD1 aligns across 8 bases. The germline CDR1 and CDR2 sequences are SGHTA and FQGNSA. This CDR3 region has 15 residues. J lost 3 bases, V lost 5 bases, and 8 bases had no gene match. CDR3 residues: CASSPWQGQEETQYF. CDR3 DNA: TGTGCCAGCAGCCCCTGGCAGGGACAGGAAGAGACCCAGTACTTC.

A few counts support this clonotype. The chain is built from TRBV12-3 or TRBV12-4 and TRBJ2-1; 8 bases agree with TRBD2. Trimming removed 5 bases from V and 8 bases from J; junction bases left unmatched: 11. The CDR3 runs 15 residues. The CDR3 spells CASSLPSGTRYEQFF. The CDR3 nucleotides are TGTGCCAGCAGTCTCCCCTCCGGGACTAGGTATGAGCAGTTCTTC.